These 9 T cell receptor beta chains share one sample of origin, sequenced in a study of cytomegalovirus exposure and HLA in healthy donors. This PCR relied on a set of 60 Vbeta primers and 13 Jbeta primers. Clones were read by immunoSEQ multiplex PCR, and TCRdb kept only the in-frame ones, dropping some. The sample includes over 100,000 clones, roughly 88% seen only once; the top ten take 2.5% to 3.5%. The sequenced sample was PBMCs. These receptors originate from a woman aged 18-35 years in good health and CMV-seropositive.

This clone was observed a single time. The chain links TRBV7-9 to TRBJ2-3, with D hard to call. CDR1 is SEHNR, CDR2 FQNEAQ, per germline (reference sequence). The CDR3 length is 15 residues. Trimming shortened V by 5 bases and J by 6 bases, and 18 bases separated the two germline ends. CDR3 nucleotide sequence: TGTGCCAGCAGCCTTACCGGGTCCGCAGCGGATACGCAGTATTTT. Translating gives CASSLTGSAADTQYF. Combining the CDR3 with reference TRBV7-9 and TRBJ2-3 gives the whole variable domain DTGVSQNPRHKITKRGQNVTFRCDPISEHNRLYWYRQTLGQGPEFLTYFQNEAQLEKSRLLSDRFSAERPKGSFSTLEIQRTEQGDSAMYLCASSLTGSAADTQYFGPGTRLTVL.

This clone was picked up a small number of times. DNA for the CDR3: TGTGCTAGTGGTTTTGACAGGGGCTGGGGAAACACCATATATTTT. Encoded protein: CASGFDRGWGNTIYF. The chain combines TRBV12-5 with TRBJ1-3, with 8 nucleotides matching TRBD1. Looked up from germline, CDR1 is LGHNT and CDR2 is FRNRAP. This CDR3 comprises 15 residues. The trim removed 3 bases at V and 4 bases at J, leaving 5 bases unmatched.

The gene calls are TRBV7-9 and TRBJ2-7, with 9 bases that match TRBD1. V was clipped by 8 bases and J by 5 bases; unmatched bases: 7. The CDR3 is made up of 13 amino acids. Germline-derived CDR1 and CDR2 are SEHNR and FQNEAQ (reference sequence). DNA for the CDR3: TGTGCCAGCGGTGGGGACAGGGACCACGAGCAGTACTTC. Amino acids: CASGGDRDHEQYF.

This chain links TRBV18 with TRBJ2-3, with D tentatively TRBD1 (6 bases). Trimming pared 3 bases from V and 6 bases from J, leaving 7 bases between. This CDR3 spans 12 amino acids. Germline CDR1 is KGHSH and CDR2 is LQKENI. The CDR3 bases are TGTGCCAGCTCACCTCAGGGGGATACGCAGTATTTT. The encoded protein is CASSPQGDTQYF. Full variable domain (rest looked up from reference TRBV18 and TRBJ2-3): NAGVMQNPRHLVRRRGQEARLRCSPMKGHSHVYWYRQLPEEGLKFMVYLQKENIIDESGMPKERFSAEFPKEGPSILRIQQVVRGDSAAYFCASSPQGDTQYFGPGTRLTVL.

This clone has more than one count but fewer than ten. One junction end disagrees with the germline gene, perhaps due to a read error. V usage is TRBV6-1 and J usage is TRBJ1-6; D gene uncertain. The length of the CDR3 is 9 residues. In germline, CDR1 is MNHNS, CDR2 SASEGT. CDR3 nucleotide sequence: TGTGCCAGCAGTGAAGCCGTATCCTTT. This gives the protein CASSEAVSF.

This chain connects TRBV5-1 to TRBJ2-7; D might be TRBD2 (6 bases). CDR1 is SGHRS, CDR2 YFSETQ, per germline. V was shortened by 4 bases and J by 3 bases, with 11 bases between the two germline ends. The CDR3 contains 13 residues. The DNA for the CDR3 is TGCGCCAGCAGCCACGGAGGGGACTACGAGCAGTACTTC. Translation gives CASSHGGDYEQYF.

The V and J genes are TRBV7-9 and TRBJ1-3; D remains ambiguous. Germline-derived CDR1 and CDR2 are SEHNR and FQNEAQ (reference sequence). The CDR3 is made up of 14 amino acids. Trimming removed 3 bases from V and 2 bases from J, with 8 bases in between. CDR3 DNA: TGTGCCAGCAGCTTGAGGGATGCTGGAAACACCATATATTTT. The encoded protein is CASSLRDAGNTIYF.

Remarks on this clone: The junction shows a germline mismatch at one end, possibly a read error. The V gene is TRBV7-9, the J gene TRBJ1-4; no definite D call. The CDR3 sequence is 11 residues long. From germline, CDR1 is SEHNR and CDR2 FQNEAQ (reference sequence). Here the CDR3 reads CSSSPVEKLFF. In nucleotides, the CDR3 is TGTTCCAGCAGCCCCGTCGAAAAACTGTTTTTT. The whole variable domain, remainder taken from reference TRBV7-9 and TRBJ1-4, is DTGVSQNPRHKITKRGQNVTFRCDPISEHNRLYWYRQTLGQGPEFLTYFQNEAQLEKSRLLSDRFSAERPKGSFSTLEIQRTEQGDSAMYLCSSSPVEKLFFGSGTQLSVL.

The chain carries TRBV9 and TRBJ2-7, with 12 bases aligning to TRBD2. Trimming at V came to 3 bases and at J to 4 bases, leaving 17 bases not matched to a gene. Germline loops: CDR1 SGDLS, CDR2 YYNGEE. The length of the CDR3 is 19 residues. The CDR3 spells CASSGGPSGGAGGSYEQYF. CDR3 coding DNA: TGTGCCAGCAGCGGGGGCCCTAGCGGGGGGGCTGGCGGGTCTTACGAGCAGTACTTC.